This T cell receptor (beta chain) was recovered during a study of T cell repertoires in cytomegalovirus infection. Study details: Used in the study were CMV epitopes, some recently identified and HLA-C-restricted, others well-studied and HLA-B-restricted. Public signatures in TCR beta pointed to CMV infection and matching HLA type.

Trimming left V 5 bases short and J 2 bases short, with 18 bases between. CDR3 length: 16 residues. Germline V gives CDR1 SEHNR, CDR2 FQNEAQ (reference sequence). TCRdb reprocessed the reads with MiXCR, giving one entry per CDR3 protein. The data hold about 920,000 distinct CDR3 sequences, with approximately 31% observed a single time. Details on this clonotype: Its antigen is currently unknown.

Study-level findings and limits: Carriers of CMV plus the relevant HLA were identified by cumulative public TCR beta family frequency. Within the response measured ex vivo, HLA-C-restricted CMV-specific TCR beta clonotypes were dominant.

The specimen comprised cultured CD8+ T cells from PBMCs, sampled from culture after CMV antigen stimulation. This sequence originates from a human donor in good health (CMV status not recorded). Some clones in this sample may be carry-over from other donors' samples. This chain joins TRBV7-9 and TRBJ2-5; tentatively, D is TRBD2 (6 bases). CDR3 nucleotides: TGTGCCAGCAGCCCAGGCCGGGACTTCGATCAAGAGACCCAGTACTTC. Its translation is CASSPGRDFDQETQYF.